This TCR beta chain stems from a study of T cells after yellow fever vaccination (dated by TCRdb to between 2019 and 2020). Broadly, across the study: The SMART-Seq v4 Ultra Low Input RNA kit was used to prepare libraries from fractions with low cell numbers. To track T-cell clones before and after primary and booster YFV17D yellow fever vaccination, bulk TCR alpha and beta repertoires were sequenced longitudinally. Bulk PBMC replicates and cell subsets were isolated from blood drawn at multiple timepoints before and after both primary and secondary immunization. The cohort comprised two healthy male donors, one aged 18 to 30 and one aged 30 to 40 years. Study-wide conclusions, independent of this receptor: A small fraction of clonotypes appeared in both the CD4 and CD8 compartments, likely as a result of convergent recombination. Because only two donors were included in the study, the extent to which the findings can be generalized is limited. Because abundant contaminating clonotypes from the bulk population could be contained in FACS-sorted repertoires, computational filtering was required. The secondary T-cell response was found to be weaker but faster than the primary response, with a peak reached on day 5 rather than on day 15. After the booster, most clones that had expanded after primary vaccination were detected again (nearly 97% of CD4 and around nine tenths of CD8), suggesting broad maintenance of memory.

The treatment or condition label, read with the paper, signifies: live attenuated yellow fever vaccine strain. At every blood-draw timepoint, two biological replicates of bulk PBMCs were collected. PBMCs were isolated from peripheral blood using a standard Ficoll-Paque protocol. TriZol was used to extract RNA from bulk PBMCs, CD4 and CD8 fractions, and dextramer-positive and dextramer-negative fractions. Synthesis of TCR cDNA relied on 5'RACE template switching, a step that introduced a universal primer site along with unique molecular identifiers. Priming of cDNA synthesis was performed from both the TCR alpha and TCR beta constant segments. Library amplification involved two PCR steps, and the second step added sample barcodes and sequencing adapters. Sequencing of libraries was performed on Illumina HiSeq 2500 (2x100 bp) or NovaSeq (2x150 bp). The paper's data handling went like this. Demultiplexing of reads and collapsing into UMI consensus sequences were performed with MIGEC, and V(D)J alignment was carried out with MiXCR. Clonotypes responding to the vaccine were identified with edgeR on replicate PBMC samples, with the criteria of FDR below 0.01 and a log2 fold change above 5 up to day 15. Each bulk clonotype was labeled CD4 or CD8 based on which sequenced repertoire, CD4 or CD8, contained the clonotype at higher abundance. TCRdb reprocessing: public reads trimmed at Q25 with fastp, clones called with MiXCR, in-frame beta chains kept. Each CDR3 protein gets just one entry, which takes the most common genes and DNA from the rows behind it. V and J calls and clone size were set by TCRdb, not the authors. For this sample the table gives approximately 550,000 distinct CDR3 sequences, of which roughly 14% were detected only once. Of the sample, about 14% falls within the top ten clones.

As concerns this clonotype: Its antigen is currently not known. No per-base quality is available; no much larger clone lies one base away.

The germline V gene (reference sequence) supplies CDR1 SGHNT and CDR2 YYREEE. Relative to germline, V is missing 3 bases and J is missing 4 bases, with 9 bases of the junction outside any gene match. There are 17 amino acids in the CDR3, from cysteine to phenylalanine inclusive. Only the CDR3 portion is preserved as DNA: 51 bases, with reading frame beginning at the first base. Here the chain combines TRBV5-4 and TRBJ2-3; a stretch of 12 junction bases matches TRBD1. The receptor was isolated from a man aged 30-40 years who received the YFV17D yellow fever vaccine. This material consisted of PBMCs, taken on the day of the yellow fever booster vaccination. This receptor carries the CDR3 CASSYRKGQGAADTQYF. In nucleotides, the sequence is TGTGCCAGCAGCTATCGAAAGGGACAGGGGGCAGCAGATACGCAGTATTTT.